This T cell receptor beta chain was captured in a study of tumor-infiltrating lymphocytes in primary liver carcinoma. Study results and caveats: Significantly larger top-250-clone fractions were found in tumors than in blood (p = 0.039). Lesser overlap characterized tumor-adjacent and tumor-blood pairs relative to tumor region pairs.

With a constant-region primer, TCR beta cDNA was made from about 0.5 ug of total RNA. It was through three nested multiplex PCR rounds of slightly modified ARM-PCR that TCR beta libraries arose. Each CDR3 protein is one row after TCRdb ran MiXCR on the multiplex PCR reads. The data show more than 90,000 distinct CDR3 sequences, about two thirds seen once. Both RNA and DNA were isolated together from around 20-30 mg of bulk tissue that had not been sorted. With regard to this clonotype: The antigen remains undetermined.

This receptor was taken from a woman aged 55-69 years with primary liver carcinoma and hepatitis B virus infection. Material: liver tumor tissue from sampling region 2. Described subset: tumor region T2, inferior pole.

DNA of the CDR3: TGCAGCGTTGGAGGGCAGACTGAAGTATTCTTT. It specifies CSVGGQTEVFF. The chain links TRBV29-1 to TRBJ1-1, with D unclear. CDR1 and CDR2 from the germline V gene are SQVTM and ANQGSEA. V lost 4 bases and J 14 bases, leaving 17 bases between the germline ends. The CDR3 consists of 11 residues.